A selection of T cell receptor beta chains follows, all from one sample in a study of identical twins. A single record per CDR3 protein comes from TCRdb applying MiXCR to the 5' RACE reads. The sample contains 1.5 million to 2 million distinct CDR3 sequences, around 33% of which appear only once. The specimen sequenced was cord blood. The receptors here all came from a newborn girl in good health. The CDR3 runs from the conserved cysteine through the conserved F or W. Each record gives: clone size, J gene, D gene, V gene, CDR3 DNA, CDR3 protein. D genes are given only for firm matches. Where a row states a size, it is once, few, many or the class of an expanded clone; other rows omit it.

size: .; J: TRBJ2-2; D: .; V: TRBV6-5; DNA: TGTGCCAGCAGTTACGACTCCCCAGGGAACACCGGGGAGCTGTTTTTT; CDR3: CASSYDSPGNTGELFF
size: .; J: TRBJ2-3; D: TRBD1; V: TRBV10-3; DNA: TGTGCCACCAACAGGGGAGGCACAGATACGCAGTATTTT; CDR3: CATNRGGTDTQYF
size: few; J: TRBJ2-1; D: .; V: TRBV21-1; DNA: TGTGCCAGCAGCCGAGCTAGGCTAGCGGGGGGCCTAAGGCGACTCCACAATGAGCAGTTCTTC; CDR3: CASSRARLAGGLRRLHNEQFF
size: .; J: TRBJ1-2; D: TRBD1; V: TRBV20-1; DNA: TGCAGTGCTAGAGGAGGGGGCTCGCTCTATGGCTACACCTTC; CDR3: CSARGGGSLYGYTF
size: few; J: TRBJ2-3; D: TRBD1; V: TRBV6-5; DNA: TGTGCCAGCAGTTTACAGGGGGCAGGGAAAGGGGATACGCAGTATTTT; CDR3: CASSLQGAGKGDTQYF
size: few; J: TRBJ2-7; D: .; V: TRBV20-1; DNA: TGCAGTGCTAGACAGTCCCACTCCTACGAGCAGTACTTC; CDR3: CSARQSHSYEQYF
size: few; J: TRBJ2-7; D: .; V: TRBV25-1; DNA: TGTGCCAGCAGTGAAGGGCGGGACTACGAGCAGTACTTC; CDR3: CASSEGRDYEQYF
size: .; J: TRBJ2-1; D: .; V: TRBV7-9; DNA: TGTGCCAGCAGCTTAAAGTACCGTACGGACAATGAGCAGTTCTTC; CDR3: CASSLKYRTDNEQFF
size: .; J: TRBJ2-1; D: TRBD2; V: TRBV7-2; DNA: TGTGCCAGCAGCCCCCGACTAGCGCTTGTATACAATGAGCAGTTCTTC; CDR3: CASSPRLALVYNEQFF
size: few; J: TRBJ1-6; D: TRBD1; V: TRBV20-1; DNA: TGCAGTGCGAAGACAGGGACTGGATCACCCCTCCACTTT; CDR3: CSAKTGTGSPLHF
size: .; J: TRBJ2-1; D: TRBD2; V: TRBV2; DNA: TGTGCCAGCAGTGCTGGACTAGTGGGAGAGCAGTTCTTC; CDR3: CASSAGLVGEQFF
size: .; J: TRBJ1-1; D: .; V: TRBV7-9; DNA: TGTGCCAGCAGCCACGGGACGGCCATGAACACTGAAGCTTTCTTT; CDR3: CASSHGTAMNTEAFF
size: once; J: TRBJ1-6; D: .; V: TRBV4-2; DNA: TGTGCCAGCAGCCAAGAATCACAGGGTATTATATATGATTCACCCCTCCACTTT; CDR3: CASSQESQGIIYDSPLHF
size: .; J: TRBJ1-1; D: TRBD1; V: TRBV7-2; DNA: TGTGCCAGCAGCTCACCGGGACAGTTGAGTGAAGCTTTCTTT; CDR3: CASSSPGQLSEAFF
size: .; J: TRBJ1-2; D: TRBD1; V: TRBV29-1; DNA: TGCAGCGTGGGACAGGGGGCGTTTGGCTACACCTTC; CDR3: CSVGQGAFGYTF
size: few; J: TRBJ1-2; D: .; V: TRBV10-3; DNA: TGTGCCATCGGCCGGCTTAACTATGGCTACACCTTC; CDR3: CAIGRLNYGYTF
size: .; J: TRBJ1-4; D: .; V: TRBV6-2/TRBV6-3; DNA: TGTGCCAGCAGTTACTTAATTACCGGGACGGGCGAAAGACTGTTTTTT; CDR3: CASSYLITGTGERLFF
size: few; J: TRBJ2-1; D: .; V: TRBV2; DNA: TGTGCCAGCCGACCGGACGGAGGGGGCTATGAGCAGTTCTTC; CDR3: CASRPDGGGYEQFF
size: few; J: TRBJ1-2; D: .; V: TRBV18; DNA: TGTGCCAGCTCCCTGGGCGTCCCATATGGCTACACCTTC; CDR3: CASSLGVPYGYTF
size: .; J: TRBJ2-1; D: TRBD1; V: TRBV15; DNA: TGTGCCACCAGCAGAGAAAGTGATCCGGGACAGGGGTTTTCCTACAATGAGCAGTTCTTC; CDR3: CATSRESDPGQGFSYNEQFF
size: .; J: TRBJ1-1; D: TRBD1; V: TRBV6-1; DNA: TGTGCCAGCAGTGAGGTACAGGGGGAAGCTTTCTTT; CDR3: CASSEVQGEAFF
size: many; J: TRBJ2-3; D: .; V: TRBV7-9; DNA: TGTGCCAGCAGCCCCATAGCGGAGCCCGATACGCAGTATTTT; CDR3: CASSPIAEPDTQYF
size: few; J: TRBJ1-2; D: .; V: TRBV25-1; DNA: TGTGCCAGCAGTCCCCTGGATCTGGGGGACCATGGCTACACCTTC; CDR3: CASSPLDLGDHGYTF
size: few; J: TRBJ2-7; D: .; V: TRBV18; DNA: TGTGCCAGCTCACGGTACGGCCAGACCTACGAGCAGTACTTC; CDR3: CASSRYGQTYEQYF
size: .; J: TRBJ2-3; D: TRBD2; V: TRBV6-1; DNA: TGTGCCAGCAGTGCAACATTTTTCATGACTAGCCGGTGTACGCAGTATTTT; CDR3: CASSATFFMTSRCTQYF
size: .; J: TRBJ1-5; D: .; V: TRBV20-1; DNA: TGCAGTGGGTCCAAAAATCAGCCCCAGCATTTT; CDR3: CSGSKNQPQHF
size: .; J: TRBJ1-1; D: .; V: TRBV20-1; DNA: TGCAGTGCTAGAGATCGGAGGGAGAGGACTGAAGCTTTCTTT; CDR3: CSARDRRERTEAFF
size: once; J: TRBJ2-5; D: TRBD2; V: TRBV3-1; DNA: TGTGCCAGCAGCGAACTAGCGGGAAGGAAGAACAATGAGCAGTACTTC; CDR3: CASSELAGRKNNEQYF
size: .; J: TRBJ2-3; D: .; V: TRBV20-1; DNA: TGCAGTGCCAAACGATCGGTGGGGTGGCATACGCAGTATTTT; CDR3: CSAKRSVGWHTQYF
size: few; J: TRBJ2-7; D: .; V: TRBV25-1; DNA: TGTGCCAGCAGTTGGGGAGGCACCTCCTACGAGCAGTACTTC; CDR3: CASSWGGTSYEQYF
size: .; J: TRBJ2-7; D: TRBD1; V: TRBV20-1; DNA: TGCAGTGCTACCGGGACAGGCAGGTACGAGCAGTACTTC; CDR3: CSATGTGRYEQYF
size: .; J: TRBJ2-5; D: TRBD2; V: TRBV4-2; DNA: TGTGCCAGCAGCCAAGATTTAGGGCCGGGACTAGGAGAGACCCAGTACTTC; CDR3: CASSQDLGPGLGETQYF
size: .; J: TRBJ1-1; D: .; V: TRBV13; DNA: TGTGCCAGCAGCTTAGGGGGGGCGTTCATTGAAGCTTTCTTT; CDR3: CASSLGGAFIEAFF
size: .; J: TRBJ2-1; D: TRBD2; V: TRBV7-9; DNA: TGTGCCAGCAGCTTGTTACTAGCGGAAATCTCCTACAATGAGCAGTTCTTC; CDR3: CASSLLLAEISYNEQFF
size: .; J: TRBJ1-2; D: TRBD1; V: TRBV4-1; DNA: TGCGCCAGCAGACCGAGGGGGCGGAGAGGCTACACCTTC; CDR3: CASRPRGRRGYTF
size: .; J: TRBJ1-6; D: .; V: TRBV2; DNA: TGTGCCAGCAGTGGAAGTCCTGCCAATTCACCCCTCCACTTT; CDR3: CASSGSPANSPLHF
size: .; J: TRBJ2-7; D: .; V: TRBV18; DNA: TGTGCCAGCTCACCACCGACGGGGGCTGGGGCCTACGAGCAGTACTTC; CDR3: CASSPPTGAGAYEQYF
size: few; J: TRBJ2-1; D: TRBD2; V: TRBV6-1; DNA: TGTGCCAGCAGGCTCTCGAGCGGGGGGGCAACGAATGAGCAGTTCTTC; CDR3: CASRLSSGGATNEQFF
size: .; J: TRBJ2-7; D: TRBD2; V: TRBV4-1; DNA: TGCGCCAGCAGCCAAGGCGGGGGGAGCGACGAGCAGTACTTC; CDR3: CASSQGGGSDEQYF
size: .; J: TRBJ2-5; D: .; V: TRBV29-1; DNA: TGCAGCGTTGAAGGACTCACCAATGAGCAGTACTTC; CDR3: CSVEGLTNEQYF
size: few; J: TRBJ2-1; D: TRBD2; V: TRBV5-1; DNA: TGCGCCAGCAGCCCCGGGACTAGCGGGAGTGGAAGGTACAATGAGCAGTTCTTC; CDR3: CASSPGTSGSGRYNEQFF
size: .; J: TRBJ2-1; D: .; V: TRBV12-5; DNA: TGTGCTAGTGGTTTGGTAGTGGGCCTAGCCCACAATGAGCAGTTCTTC; CDR3: CASGLVVGLAHNEQFF
size: .; J: TRBJ2-1; D: TRBD2; V: TRBV7-8; DNA: TGTGCCAGCAGTCCATGGACTAGCGGGGATTTCTACAATGAGCAGTTCTTC; CDR3: CASSPWTSGDFYNEQFF
size: .; J: TRBJ2-7; D: .; V: TRBV20-1; DNA: TGCAGTGCTAGGGCCCTAGCGTACTCCTACGAGCAGTACTTC; CDR3: CSARALAYSYEQYF
size: .; J: TRBJ2-2; D: TRBD2; V: TRBV4-1; DNA: TGCGCCAGCAGCCAGCCCGGGACTAGCGGATTCACCGGGGAGCTGTTTTTT; CDR3: CASSQPGTSGFTGELFF
size: many; J: TRBJ2-5; D: .; V: TRBV12-3/TRBV12-4; DNA: TGTGCCAGCAGTTTCCACCACCAGGAGACCCAGTACTTC; CDR3: CASSFHHQETQYF
size: .; J: TRBJ1-2; D: TRBD1; V: TRBV6-6; DNA: TGTGCCAGCCACAACAGGGGACCCTATGGCTACACCTTC; CDR3: CASHNRGPYGYTF
size: .; J: TRBJ2-7; D: TRBD2; V: TRBV7-9; DNA: TGTGCCAGCAGGTCGCAATCGACTAGCGGGAGCTACGAGCAGTACTTC; CDR3: CASRSQSTSGSYEQYF
size: .; J: TRBJ2-1; D: .; V: TRBV10-3; DNA: TGTGCCATCAGTGAGTCCCGGGACTTAAGTGACAATGAGCAGTTCTTC; CDR3: CAISESRDLSDNEQFF
size: few; J: TRBJ2-3; D: TRBD2; V: TRBV7-9; DNA: TGTGCCAGCAGCTCTATTAGCGGGAGCTCCACAGATACGCAGTATTTT; CDR3: CASSSISGSSTDTQYF
size: few; J: TRBJ1-2; D: .; V: TRBV6-1; DNA: TGTGCCAGCAGAGGAGGAGTGGGACGGACTAACTATGGCTACACCTTC; CDR3: CASRGGVGRTNYGYTF
size: .; J: TRBJ1-2; D: .; V: TRBV20-1; DNA: TGCAGTGCTGCCCAAAGGGTAGTTAGCTACACCTTC; CDR3: CSAAQRVVSYTF